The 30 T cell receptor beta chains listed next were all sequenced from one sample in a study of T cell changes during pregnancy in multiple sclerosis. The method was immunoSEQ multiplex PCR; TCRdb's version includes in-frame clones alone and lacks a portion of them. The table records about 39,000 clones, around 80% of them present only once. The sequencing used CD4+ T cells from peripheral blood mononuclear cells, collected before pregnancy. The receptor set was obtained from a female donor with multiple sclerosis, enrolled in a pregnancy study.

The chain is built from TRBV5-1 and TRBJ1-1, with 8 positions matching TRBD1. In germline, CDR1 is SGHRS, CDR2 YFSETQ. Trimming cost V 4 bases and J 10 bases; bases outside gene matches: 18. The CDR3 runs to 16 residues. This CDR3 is CASSPGQGGSSPRAFF. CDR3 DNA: TGCGCCAGCAGCCCCGGACAGGGAGGGAGTAGTCCGAGAGCTTTCTTT.

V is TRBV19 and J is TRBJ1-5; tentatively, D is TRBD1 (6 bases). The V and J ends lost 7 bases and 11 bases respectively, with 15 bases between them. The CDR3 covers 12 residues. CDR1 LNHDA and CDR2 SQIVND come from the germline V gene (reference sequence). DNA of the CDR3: TGTGCCAGTAACCCTCAAGGGGGGGCCCAGCATTTT. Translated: CASNPQGGAQHF. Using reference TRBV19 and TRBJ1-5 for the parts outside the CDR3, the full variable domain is DGGITQSPKYLFRKEGQNVTLSCEQNLNHDAMYWYRQDPGQGLRLIYYSQIVNDFQKGDIAEGYSVSREKKESFPLTVTSAQKNPTAFYLCASNPQGGAQHFGDGTRLSIL.

The CDR3 sequence is CASSSQGSNYGYTF. DNA for the CDR3: TGTGCCAGCAGCTCACAGGGGTCCAACTATGGCTACACCTTC. The gene calls are TRBV7-9 and TRBJ1-2; 7 bases fit TRBD1. This CDR3 spans 14 amino acids. Per germline, CDR1 SEHNR and CDR2 FQNEAQ (reference sequence). J was trimmed by 2 bases and V by 4 bases; bases with no gene match: 4.

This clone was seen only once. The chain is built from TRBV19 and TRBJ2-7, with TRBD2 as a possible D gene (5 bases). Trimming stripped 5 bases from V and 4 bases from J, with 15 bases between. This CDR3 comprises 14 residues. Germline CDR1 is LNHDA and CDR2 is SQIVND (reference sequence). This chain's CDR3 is CASSLLSSGYEQYF. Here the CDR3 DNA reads TGTGCCAGTAGTCTCCTCAGCTCGGGATACGAGCAGTACTTC.

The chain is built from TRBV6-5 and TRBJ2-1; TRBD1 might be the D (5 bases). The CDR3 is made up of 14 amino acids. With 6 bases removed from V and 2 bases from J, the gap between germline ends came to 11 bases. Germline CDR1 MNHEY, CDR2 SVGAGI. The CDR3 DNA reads TGTGCCAGCAGCCCGAAAGGGGCCTACAATGAGCAGTTCTTC. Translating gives CASSPKGAYNEQFF.

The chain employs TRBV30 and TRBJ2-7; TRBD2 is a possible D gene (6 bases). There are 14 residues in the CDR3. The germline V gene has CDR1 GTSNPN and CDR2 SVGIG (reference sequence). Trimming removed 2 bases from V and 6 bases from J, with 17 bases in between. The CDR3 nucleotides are TGTGCCTGGAGTTGGGCGGGAAAAGGGTCCGAGCAGTACTTC. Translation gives CAWSWAGKGSEQYF.

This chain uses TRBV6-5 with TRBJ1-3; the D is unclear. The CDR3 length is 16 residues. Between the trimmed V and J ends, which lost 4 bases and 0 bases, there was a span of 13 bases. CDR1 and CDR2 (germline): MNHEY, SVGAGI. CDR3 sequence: CASSFAQARSGNTIYF. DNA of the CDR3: TGTGCCAGCAGTTTCGCCCAGGCCCGCTCTGGAAACACCATATATTTT.

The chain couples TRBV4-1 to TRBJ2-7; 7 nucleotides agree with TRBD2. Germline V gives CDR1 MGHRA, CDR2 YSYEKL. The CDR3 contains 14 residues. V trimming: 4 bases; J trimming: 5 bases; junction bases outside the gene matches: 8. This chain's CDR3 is CASSPGTTVHEQYF. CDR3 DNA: TGCGCCAGCAGCCCCGGGACTACGGTCCACGAGCAGTACTTC.

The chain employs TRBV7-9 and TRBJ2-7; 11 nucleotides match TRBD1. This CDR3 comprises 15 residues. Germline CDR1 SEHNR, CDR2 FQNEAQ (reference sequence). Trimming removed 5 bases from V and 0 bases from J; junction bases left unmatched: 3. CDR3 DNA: TGTGCCAGCAGCCTGGGACAGGGGGTCTCCTACGAGCAGTACTTC. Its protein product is CASSLGQGVSYEQYF.

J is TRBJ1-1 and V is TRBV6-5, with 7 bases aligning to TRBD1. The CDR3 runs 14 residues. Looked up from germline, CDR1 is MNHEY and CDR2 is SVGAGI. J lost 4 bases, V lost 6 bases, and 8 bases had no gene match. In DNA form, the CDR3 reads TGTGCCAGCAGACTCGGACAGGTGGGCACTGAAGCTTTCTTT. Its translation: CASRLGQVGTEAFF.

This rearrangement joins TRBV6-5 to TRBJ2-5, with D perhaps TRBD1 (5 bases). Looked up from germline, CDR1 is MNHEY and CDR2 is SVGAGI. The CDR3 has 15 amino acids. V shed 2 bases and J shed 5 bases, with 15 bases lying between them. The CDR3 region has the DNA TGTGCCAGCAGTTACGCAAGACTTAAGGGGGAGACCCAGTACTTC. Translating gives CASSYARLKGETQYF.

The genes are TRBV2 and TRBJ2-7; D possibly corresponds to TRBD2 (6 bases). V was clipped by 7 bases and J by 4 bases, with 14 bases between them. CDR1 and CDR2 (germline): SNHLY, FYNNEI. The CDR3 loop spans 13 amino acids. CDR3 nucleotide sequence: TGTGCCAGCATGGAGGGGAAGGTTTACGAGCAGTACTTC. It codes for CASMEGKVYEQYF.

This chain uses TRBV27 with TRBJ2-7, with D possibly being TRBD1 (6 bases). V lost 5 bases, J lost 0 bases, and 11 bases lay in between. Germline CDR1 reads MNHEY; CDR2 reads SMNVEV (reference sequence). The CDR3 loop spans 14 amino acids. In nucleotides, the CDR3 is TGTGCCAGCAGTCGCCGAGGGGGCTCCTACGAGCAGTACTTC. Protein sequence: CASSRRGGSYEQYF.

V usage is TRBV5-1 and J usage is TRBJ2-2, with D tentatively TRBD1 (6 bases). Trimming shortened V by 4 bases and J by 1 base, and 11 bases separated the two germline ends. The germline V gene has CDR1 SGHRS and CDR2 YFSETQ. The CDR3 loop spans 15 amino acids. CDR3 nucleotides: TGCGCCAGCAGCGACCTGACAGGGAACACCGGGGAGCTGTTTTTT. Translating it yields CASSDLTGNTGELFF.

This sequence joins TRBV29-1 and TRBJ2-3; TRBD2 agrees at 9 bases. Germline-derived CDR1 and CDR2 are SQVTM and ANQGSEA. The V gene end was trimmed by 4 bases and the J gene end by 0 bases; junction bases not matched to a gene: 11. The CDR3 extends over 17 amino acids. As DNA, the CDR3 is TGCAGCGTTGCTGGCGGGGGGGCCGTTTCCAGCACAGATACGCAGTATTTT. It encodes CSVAGGGAVSSTDTQYF.

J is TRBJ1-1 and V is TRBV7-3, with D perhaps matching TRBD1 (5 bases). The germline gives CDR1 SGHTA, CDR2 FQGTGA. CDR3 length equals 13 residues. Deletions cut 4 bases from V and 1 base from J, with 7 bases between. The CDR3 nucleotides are TGTGCCAGCAGCTCCGACAGGAACACTGAAGCTTTCTTT. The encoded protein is CASSSDRNTEAFF.

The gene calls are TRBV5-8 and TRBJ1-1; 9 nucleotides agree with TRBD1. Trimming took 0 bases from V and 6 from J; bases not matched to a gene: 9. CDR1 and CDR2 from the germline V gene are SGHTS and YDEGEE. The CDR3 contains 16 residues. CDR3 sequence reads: CASSLGDRVVKAEAFF. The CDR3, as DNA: TGTGCCAGCAGCTTGGGGGACAGGGTTGTTAAGGCTGAAGCTTTCTTT.

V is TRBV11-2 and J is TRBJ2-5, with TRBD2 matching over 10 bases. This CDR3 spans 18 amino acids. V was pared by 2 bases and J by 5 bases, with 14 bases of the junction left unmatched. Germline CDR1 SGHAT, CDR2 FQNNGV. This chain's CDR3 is CASSLPTGLAVRRETQYF. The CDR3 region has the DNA TGTGCCAGCAGCTTACCAACTGGACTAGCGGTCCGGAGGGAGACCCAGTACTTC.

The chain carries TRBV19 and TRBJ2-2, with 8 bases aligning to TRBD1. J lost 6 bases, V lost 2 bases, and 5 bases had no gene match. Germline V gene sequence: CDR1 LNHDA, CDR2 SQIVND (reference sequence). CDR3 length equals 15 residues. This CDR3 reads CASSIQGARPGELFF. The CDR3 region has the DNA TGTGCCAGTAGTATACAGGGGGCACGGCCCGGGGAGCTGTTTTTT.

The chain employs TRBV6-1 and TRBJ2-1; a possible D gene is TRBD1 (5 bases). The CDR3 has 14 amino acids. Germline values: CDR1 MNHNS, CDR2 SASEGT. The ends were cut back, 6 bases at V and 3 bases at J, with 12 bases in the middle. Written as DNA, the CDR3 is TGTGCCAGCAGAAGGCTAGGGGTCTACAATGAGCAGTTCTTC. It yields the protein CASRRLGVYNEQFF.

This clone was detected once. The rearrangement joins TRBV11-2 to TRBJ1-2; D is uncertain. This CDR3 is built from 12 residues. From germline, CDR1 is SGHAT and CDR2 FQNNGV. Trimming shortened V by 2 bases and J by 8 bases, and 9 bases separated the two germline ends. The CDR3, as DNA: TGTGCCAGCAGCTTAATAGCGGGAGGCTACACCTTC. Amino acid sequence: CASSLIAGGYTF. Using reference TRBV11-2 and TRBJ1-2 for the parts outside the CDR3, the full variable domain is EAGVAQSPRYKIIEKRQSVAFWCNPISGHATLYWYQQILGQGPKLLIQFQNNGVVDDSQLPKDRFSAERLKGVDSTLKIQPAKLEDSAVYLCASSLIAGGYTFGSGTRLTVV.

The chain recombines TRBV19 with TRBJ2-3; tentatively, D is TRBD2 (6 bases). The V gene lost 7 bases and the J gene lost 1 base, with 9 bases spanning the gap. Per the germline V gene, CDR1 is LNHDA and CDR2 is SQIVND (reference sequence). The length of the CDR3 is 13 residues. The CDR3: CASTPGGTDTQYF. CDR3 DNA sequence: TGTGCCAGTACCCCGGGAGGCACAGATACGCAGTATTTT.

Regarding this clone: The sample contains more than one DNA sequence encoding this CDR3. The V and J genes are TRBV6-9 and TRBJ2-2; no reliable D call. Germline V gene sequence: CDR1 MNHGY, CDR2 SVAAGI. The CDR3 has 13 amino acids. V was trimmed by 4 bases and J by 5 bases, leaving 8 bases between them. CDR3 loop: CASSSSETGELFF. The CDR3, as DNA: TGTGCCAGCAGTTCCTCTGAGACCGGGGAGCTGTTTTTT.

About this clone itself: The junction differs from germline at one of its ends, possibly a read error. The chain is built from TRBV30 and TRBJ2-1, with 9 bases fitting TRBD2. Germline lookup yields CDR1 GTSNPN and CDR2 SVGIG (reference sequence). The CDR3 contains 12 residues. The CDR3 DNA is TGTGCCTGGAGCACGATTAGCGGGAGTAAGATCTTC. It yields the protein CAWSTISGSKIF.

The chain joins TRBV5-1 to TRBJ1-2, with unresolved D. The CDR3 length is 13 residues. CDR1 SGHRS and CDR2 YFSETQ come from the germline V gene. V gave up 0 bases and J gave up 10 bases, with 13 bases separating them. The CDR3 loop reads CASSLESARDYTF. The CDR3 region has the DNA TGCGCCAGCAGCTTGGAGAGCGCACGAGACTACACCTTC.

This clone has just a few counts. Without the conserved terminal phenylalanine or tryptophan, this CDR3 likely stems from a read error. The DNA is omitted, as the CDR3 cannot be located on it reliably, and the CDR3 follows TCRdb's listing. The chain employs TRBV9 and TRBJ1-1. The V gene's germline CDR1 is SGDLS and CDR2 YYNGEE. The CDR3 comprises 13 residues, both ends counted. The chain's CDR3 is CASSVEEGYEQAL.

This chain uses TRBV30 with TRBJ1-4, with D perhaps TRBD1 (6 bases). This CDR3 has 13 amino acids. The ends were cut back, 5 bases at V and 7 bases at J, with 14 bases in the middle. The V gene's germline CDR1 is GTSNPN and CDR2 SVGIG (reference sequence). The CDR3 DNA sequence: TGTGCCTGGGAAGCAGGGGCGGGTGAAAAACTGTTTTTT. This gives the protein CAWEAGAGEKLFF. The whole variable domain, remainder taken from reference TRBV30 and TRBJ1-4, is SQTIHQWPATLVQPVGSPLSLECTVEGTSNPNLYWYRQAAGRGLQLLFYSVGIGQISSEVPQNLSASRPQDRQFILSSKKLLLSDSGFYLCAWEAGAGEKLFFGSGTQLSVL.

The CDR3 loop reads CASSPGTAYEQYF. The DNA of the CDR3 is TGTGCCAGCTCACCAGGGACAGCGTACGAGCAGTACTTC. This chain uses TRBV18 with TRBJ2-7; TRBD1 matches at 7 bases. Germline V gives CDR1 KGHSH, CDR2 LQKENI. The CDR3 is made up of 13 amino acids. J lost 4 bases, V lost 2 bases, and 2 bases had no gene match.

The CDR3 DNA reads TGTGCCAGTACCGCGGTTGGGGGGTACGTTGAAGCTTTCTTT. Translating gives CASTAVGGYVEAFF. The chain uses TRBV19 and TRBJ1-1; the D gene is possibly TRBD1 (5 bases). The germline gives CDR1 LNHDA, CDR2 SQIVND (reference sequence). The CDR3 is 14 amino acids. V lost 7 bases and J 7 bases, leaving 19 bases between the germline ends.

The CDR3 here is CSVAPGSSYEQYF. The CDR3 DNA reads TGCAGCGTTGCACCGGGTTCCTCCTACGAGCAGTACTTC. J is TRBJ2-7 and V is TRBV29-1; D not certain. Germline values: CDR1 SQVTM, CDR2 ANQGSEA. The germline V and J ends were trimmed by 4 bases and 0 bases, with 10 bases remaining between them. CDR3 size: 13 residues.